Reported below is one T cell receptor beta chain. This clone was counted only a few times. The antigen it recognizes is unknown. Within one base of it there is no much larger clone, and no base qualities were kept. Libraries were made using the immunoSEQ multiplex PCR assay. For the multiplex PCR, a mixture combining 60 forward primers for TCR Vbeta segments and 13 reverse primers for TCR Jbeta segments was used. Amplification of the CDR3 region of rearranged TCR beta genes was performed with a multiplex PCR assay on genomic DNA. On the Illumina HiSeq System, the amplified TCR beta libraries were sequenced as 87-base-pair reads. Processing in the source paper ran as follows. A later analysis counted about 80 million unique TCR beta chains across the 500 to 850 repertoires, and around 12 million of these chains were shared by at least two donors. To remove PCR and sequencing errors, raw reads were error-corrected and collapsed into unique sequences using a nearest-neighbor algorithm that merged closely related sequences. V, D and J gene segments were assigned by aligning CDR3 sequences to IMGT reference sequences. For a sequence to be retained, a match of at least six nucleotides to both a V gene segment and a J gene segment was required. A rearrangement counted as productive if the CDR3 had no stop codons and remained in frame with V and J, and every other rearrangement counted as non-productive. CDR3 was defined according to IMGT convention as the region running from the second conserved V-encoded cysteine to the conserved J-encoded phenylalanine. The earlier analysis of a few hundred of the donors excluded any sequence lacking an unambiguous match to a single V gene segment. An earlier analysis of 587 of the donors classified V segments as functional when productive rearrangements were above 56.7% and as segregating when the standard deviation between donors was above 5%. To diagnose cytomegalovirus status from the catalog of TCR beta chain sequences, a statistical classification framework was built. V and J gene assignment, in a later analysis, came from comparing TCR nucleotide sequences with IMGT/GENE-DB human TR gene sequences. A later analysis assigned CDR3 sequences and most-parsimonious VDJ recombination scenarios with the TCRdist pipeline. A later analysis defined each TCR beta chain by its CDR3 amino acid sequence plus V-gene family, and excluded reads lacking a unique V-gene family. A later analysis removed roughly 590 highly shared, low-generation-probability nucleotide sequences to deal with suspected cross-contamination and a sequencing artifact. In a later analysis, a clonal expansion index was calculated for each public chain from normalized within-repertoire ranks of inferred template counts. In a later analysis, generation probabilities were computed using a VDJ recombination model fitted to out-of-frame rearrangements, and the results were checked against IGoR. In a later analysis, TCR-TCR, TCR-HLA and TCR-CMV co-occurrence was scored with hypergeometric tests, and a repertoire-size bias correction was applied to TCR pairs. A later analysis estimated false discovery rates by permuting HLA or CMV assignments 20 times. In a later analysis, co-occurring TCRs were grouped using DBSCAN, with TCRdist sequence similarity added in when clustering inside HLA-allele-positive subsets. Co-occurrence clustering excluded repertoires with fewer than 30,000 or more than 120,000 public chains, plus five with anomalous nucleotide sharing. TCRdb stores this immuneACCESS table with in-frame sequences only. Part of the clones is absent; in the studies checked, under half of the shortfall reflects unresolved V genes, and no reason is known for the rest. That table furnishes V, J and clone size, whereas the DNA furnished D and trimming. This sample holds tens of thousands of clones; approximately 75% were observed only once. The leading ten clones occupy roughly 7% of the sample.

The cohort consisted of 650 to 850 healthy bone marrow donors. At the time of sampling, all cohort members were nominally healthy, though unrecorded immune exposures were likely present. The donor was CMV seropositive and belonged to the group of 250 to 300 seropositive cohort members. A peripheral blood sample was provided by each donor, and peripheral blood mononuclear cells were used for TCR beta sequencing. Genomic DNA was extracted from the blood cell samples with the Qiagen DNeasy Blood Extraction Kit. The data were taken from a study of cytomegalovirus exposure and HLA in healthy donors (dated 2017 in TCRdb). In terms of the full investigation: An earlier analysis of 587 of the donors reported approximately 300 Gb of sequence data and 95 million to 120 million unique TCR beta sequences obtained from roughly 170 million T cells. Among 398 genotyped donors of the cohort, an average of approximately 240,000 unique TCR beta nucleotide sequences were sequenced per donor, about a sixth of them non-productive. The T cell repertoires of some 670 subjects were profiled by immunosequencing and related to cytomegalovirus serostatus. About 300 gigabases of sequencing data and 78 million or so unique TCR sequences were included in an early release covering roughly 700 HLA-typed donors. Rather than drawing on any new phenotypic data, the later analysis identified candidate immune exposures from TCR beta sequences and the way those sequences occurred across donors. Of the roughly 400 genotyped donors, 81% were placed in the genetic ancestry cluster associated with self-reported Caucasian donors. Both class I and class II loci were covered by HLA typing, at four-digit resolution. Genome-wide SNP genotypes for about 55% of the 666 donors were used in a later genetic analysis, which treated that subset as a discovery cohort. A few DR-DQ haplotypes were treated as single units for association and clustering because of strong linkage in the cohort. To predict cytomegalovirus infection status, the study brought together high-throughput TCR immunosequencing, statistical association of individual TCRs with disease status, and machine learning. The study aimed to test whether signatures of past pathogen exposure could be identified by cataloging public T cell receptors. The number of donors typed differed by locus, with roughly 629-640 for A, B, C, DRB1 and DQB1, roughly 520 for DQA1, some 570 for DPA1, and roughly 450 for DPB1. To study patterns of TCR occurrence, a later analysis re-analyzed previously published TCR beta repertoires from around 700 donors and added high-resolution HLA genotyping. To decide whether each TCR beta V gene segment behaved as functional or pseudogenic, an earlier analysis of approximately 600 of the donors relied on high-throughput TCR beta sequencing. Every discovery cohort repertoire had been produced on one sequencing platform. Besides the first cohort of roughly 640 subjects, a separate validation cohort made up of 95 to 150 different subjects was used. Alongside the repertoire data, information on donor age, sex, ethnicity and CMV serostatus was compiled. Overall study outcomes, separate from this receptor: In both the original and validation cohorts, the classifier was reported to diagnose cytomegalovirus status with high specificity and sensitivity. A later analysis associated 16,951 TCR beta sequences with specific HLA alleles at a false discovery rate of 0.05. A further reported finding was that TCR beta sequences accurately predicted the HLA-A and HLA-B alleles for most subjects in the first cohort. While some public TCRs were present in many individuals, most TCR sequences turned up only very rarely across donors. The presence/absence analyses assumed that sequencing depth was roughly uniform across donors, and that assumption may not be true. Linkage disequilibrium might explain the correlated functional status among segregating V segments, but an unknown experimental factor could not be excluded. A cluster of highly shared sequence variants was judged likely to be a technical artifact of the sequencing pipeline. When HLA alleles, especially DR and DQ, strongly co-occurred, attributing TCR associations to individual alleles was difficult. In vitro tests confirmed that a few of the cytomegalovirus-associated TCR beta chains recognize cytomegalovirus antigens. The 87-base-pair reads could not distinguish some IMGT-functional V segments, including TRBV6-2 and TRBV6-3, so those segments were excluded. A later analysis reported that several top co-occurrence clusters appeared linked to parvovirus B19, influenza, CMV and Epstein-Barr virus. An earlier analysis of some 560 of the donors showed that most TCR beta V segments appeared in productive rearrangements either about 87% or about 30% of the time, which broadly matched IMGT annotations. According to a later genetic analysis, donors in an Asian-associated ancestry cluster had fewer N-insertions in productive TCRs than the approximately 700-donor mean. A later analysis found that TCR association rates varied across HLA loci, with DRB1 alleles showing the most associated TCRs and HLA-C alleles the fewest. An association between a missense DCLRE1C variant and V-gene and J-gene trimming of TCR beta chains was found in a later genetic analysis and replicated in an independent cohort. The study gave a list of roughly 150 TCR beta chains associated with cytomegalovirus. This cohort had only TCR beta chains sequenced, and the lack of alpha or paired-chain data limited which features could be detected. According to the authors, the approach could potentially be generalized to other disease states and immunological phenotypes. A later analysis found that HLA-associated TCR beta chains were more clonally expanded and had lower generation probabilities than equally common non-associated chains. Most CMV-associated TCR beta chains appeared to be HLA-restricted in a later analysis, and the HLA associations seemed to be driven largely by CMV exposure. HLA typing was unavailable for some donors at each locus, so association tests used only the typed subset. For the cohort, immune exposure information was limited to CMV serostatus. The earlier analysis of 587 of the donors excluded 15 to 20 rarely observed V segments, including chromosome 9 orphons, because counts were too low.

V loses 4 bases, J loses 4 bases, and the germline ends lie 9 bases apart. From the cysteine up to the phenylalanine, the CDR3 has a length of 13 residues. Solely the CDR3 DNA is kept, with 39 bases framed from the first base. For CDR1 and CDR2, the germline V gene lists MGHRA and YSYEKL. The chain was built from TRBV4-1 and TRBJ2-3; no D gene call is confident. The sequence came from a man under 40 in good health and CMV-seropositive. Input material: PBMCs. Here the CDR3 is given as CASSPLSADTQYF. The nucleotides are TGCGCCAGCAGCCCTCTTTCGGCAGATACGCAGTATTTT.